These T cell receptor beta chains were read from a single sample in a study of Ad26.COV2.S vaccination and SARS-CoV-2 variants. Clones were read by immunoSEQ multiplex PCR, and TCRdb kept only the in-frame ones, dropping some. The profile shows around 300,000 clones, around 88% of them singletons. Sequencing was performed on peripheral blood, taken in a trial of Ad26.COV2.S vaccine versus placebo. The origin of the receptors is a person aged 18-65 years who received the Ad26.COV2.S COVID-19 vaccine or a placebo. CDR3s include the opening cysteine and the closing phenylalanine or tryptophan. D genes are given only for firm matches. The size entry is marked missing in some rows and otherwise reads once, few, many or a size class.

v_call	j_call	d_call	cdr3_length	clone_size	cdr3_aa	cdr3_nt
TRBV3-1/TRBV3-2	TRBJ1-1	NA	15	once	CASSQPGQANTEAFF	TGTGCCAGCAGCCAACCGGGACAAGCGAACACTGAAGCTTTCTTT
TRBV6-6	TRBJ2-5	NA	15	NA	CASSYSGAGEETQYF	TGTGCCAGCAGTTACTCGGGTGCAGGGGAAGAGACCCAGTACTTC
TRBV19	TRBJ2-3	NA	14	few	CASSIVGTVDTQYF	TGTGCCAGTAGTATAGTGGGTACAGTGGATACGCAGTATTTT
TRBV2	TRBJ2-7	TRBD1	13	NA	CASEDRETYEQYF	TGTGCCAGCGAAGACAGGGAGACCTACGAGCAGTACTTC
TRBV24-1	TRBJ2-2	NA	12	NA	CATSDLPGELFF	TGTGCCACCAGTGATTTGCCCGGGGAGCTGTTTTTT
TRBV7-9	TRBJ2-7	TRBD1	14	NA	CASSGRDRAYEQYF	TGTGCCAGCAGCGGGCGGGACAGGGCCTACGAGCAGTACTTC
TRBV19	TRBJ2-1	TRBD2	14	NA	CASIGGRFYNEQFF	TGTGCCAGTATTGGCGGGAGGTTTTACAATGAGCAGTTCTTC
TRBV5-1	TRBJ2-1	TRBD2	14	NA	CASSDGTSLNEQFF	TGCGCCAGCAGCGACGGGACTAGCCTCAATGAGCAGTTCTTC
TRBV2	TRBJ2-7	NA	13	NA	CASKRGTPYEQYF	TGTGCCAGCAAAAGGGGTACCCCCTACGAGCAGTACTTC
TRBV11-2	TRBJ2-7	NA	15	NA	CASSLRRDTIYEQYF	TGTGCCAGCAGCTTAAGACGGGATACTATCTACGAGCAGTACTTC
TRBV28	TRBJ1-2	TRBD1	14	NA	CASSFQGGNYGYTF	TGTGCCAGCAGTTTTCAGGGGGGGAACTATGGCTACACCTTC
TRBV2	TRBJ1-6	TRBD1	15	few	CASSSKTGVSSPLHF	TGTGCCAGCAGTTCTAAGACAGGGGTCAGTTCACCCCTCCACTTT
TRBV6-6	TRBJ1-1	TRBD1	14	NA	CASSPGGGGPEAFF	TGTGCCAGCAGTCCAGGGGGGGGAGGACCTGAAGCTTTCTTT
TRBV5-6	TRBJ2-4	NA	14	once	CASSFTGAKNIQYF	TGTGCCAGCAGCTTTACAGGAGCCAAAAACATTCAGTACTTC
TRBV28	TRBJ2-1	NA	15	NA	CASTLEGASYNEQFF	TGTGCCAGCACTTTGGAGGGGGCATCCTACAATGAGCAGTTCTTC
TRBV10-2	TRBJ2-1	NA	12	NA	CATGESYNEQFF	TGCGCTACGGGGGAGTCCTACAATGAGCAGTTCTTC
TRBV4-2	TRBJ1-2	TRBD1	13	NA	CASSQIDRDGYTF	TGTGCCAGCAGCCAAATTGACAGGGACGGCTACACCTTC
TRBV7-9	TRBJ1-2	TRBD1	14	NA	CASSSGQVNYGYTF	TGTGCCAGCAGCTCGGGACAGGTTAACTATGGCTACACCTTC
TRBV18	TRBJ1-3	NA	15	NA	CASSPGRDPGNTIYF	TGTGCCAGCTCACCCGGACGGGACCCTGGAAACACCATATATTTT
TRBV11-2	TRBJ2-7	NA	14	NA	CASSLNSRSYEQYF	TGTGCCAGCAGCTTGAACTCTCGTTCCTACGAGCAGTACTTC
TRBV18	TRBJ1-2	TRBD1	16	NA	CASSRQKGQAVDGYTF	TGTGCCAGCTCACGCCAGAAGGGACAGGCAGTTGATGGCTACACCTTC
TRBV12-3/TRBV12-4	TRBJ2-7	TRBD1	13	NA	CASSLDRDDEQYF	TGTGCCAGCAGCCTCGACAGGGACGACGAGCAGTACTTC
TRBV7-3	TRBJ2-3	NA	14	NA	CASSLGGDTDTQYF	TGTGCCAGCAGCTTAGGCGGGGACACAGATACGCAGTATTTT
TRBV7-9	TRBJ2-5	TRBD2	16	NA	CASSLSAGGWQETQYF	TGTGCCAGCAGCTTATCGGCGGGAGGCTGGCAAGAGACCCAGTACTTC
TRBV19	TRBJ2-4	NA	16	NA	CASSSRGAQAKNIQYF	TGTGCCAGTAGCAGCAGGGGGGCCCAAGCCAAAAACATTCAGTACTTC
TRBV3-1/TRBV3-2	TRBJ2-1	NA	11	NA	CASSQGRAQFF	TGTGCCAGCAGCCAAGGCAGGGCTCAGTTCTTC
TRBV3-1/TRBV3-2	TRBJ2-7	NA	14	NA	CASSQAGPSYEQYF	TGTGCCAGCAGCCAGGCGGGACCCAGCTACGAGCAGTACTTC
TRBV18	TRBJ1-2	NA	16	NA	CASSPRQADGTDGVTF	TGTGCCAGCTCACCCAGACAAGCAGACGGGACCGACGGAGTCACCTTC
TRBV5-4	TRBJ1-1	NA	15	NA	CASSLPGTQNTEAFF	TGTGCCAGCAGCCTGCCAGGGACCCAGAACACTGAAGCTTTCTTT